This T cell receptor beta chain was retrieved from a study of T cell changes during pregnancy in multiple sclerosis. CDR1 is LGHNA and CDR2 is YSLEER in the germline V gene. CDR3 size: 12 residues. The J segment lost 10 bases and the V segment lost 5 bases, leaving 6 bases of the junction unmatched. Only in-frame clones appear in the TCRdb table, and some are missing; sequencing was by immunoSEQ multiplex PCR. The sample has tens of thousands of clones; around 90% are singletons. This receptor was obtained from a female donor in good health, enrolled as a control in a pregnancy study. This chain links TRBV4-3 with TRBJ2-3; 7 positions match TRBD1. Sequenced here: CD8+ T cells from peripheral blood mononuclear cells, sampled after pregnancy. CDR3 protein: CASSTSGGSQYF. CDR3 in DNA: TGCGCCAGCAGCACCTCAGGGGGTTCGCAGTATTTT.